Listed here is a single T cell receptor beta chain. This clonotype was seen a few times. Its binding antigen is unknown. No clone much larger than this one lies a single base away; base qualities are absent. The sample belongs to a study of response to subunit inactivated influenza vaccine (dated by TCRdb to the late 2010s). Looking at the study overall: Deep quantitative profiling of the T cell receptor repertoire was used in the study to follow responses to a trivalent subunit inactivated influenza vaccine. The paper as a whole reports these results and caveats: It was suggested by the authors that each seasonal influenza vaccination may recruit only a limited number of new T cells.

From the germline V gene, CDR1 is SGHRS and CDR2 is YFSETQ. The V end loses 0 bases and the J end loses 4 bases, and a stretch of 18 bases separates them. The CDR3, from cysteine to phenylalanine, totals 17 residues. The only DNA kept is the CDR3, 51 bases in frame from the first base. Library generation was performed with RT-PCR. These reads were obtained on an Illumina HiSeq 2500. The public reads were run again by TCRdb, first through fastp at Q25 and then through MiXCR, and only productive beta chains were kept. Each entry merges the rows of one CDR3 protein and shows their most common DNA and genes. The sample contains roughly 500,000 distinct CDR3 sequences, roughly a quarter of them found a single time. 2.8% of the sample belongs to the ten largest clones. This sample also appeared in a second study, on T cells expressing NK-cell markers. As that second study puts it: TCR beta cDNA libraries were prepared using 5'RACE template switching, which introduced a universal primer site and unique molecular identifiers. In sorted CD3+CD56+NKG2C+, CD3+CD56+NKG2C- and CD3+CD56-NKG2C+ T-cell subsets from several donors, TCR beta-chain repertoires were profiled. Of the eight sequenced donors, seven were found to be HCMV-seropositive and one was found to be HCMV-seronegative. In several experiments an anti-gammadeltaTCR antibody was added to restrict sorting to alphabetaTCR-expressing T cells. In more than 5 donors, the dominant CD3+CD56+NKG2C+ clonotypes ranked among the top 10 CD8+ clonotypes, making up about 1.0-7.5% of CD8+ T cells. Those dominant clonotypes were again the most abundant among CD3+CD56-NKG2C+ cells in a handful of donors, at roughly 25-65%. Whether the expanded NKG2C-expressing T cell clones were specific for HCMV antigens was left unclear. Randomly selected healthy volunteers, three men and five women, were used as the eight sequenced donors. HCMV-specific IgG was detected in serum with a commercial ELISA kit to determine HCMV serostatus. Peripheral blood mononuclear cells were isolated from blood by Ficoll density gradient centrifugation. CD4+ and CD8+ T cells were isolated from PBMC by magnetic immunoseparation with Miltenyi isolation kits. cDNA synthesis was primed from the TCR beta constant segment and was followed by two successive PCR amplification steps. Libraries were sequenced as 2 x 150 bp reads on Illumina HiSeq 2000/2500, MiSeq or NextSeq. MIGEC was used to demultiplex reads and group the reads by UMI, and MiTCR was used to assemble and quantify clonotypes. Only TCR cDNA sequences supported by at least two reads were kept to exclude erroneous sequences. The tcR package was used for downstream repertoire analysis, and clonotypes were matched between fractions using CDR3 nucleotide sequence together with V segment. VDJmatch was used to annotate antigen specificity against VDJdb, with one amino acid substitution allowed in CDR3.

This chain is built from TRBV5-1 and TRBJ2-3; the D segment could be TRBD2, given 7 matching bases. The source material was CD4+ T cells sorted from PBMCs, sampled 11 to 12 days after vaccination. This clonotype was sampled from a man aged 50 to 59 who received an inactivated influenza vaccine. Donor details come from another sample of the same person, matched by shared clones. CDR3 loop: CASSLASGGGPADTQYF. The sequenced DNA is TGCGCCAGCAGCTTGGCTTCTGGGGGGGGGCCAGCAGATACGCAGTATTTT.